The 19 T cell receptor beta chains presented below share a single source sample, sequenced in a study of control samples from healthy donors and cancer patients. Generated by immunoSEQ multiplex PCR, the TCRdb table keeps only in-frame clones and is missing some. Here the sample spans some 35,000 clones, approximately 93% being singletons. The sample consisted of PBMCs. These receptors all come from a man aged 35 to 55 with colorectal cancer.

The chain links TRBV28 to TRBJ1-1; 7 bases agree with TRBD1. Trimming at V came to 3 bases and at J to 4 bases, leaving 11 bases not matched to a gene. The CDR3 runs 16 residues. CDR1 and CDR2 from the germline V gene are MDHEN and SYDVKM. For the CDR3, the DNA is TGTGCCAGCAGTTTCTTAGGACAGGCAGAAGGCACTGAAGCTTTCTTT. Translated, it gives CASSFLGQAEGTEAFF.

The rearrangement links TRBV5-6 to TRBJ2-7; maybe TRBD1 (5 bases). Trimming left V 3 bases short and J 2 bases short, with 12 bases between. Per germline, CDR1 SGHDT and CDR2 YYEEEE. This CDR3 has 14 residues. CDR3 amino acids: CASSYDSSAYEQYF. Here the CDR3 DNA reads TGTGCCAGCAGCTACGACAGTTCGGCCTACGAGCAGTACTTC.

This clone was recorded a few times. The V gene is TRBV18, the J gene TRBJ1-1; D call uncertain. The germline V gene has CDR1 KGHSH and CDR2 LQKENI. Trimming shortened V by 3 bases and J by 1 base, and 9 bases separated the two germline ends. This CDR3 region has 14 residues. CDR3 sequence: CASSPDTPNTEAFF. The DNA for the CDR3 is TGTGCCAGCTCACCTGACACCCCGAACACTGAAGCTTTCTTT.

The chain uses TRBV7-3 and TRBJ2-1; D unresolved. The V gene lost 3 bases and the J gene lost 7 bases, with 10 bases spanning the gap. CDR1 is SGHTA, CDR2 FQGTGA, per germline. The CDR3 is 13 amino acids. CDR3 protein: CASSFRTENEQFF. The CDR3 nucleotides are TGTGCCAGCAGCTTCCGAACAGAAAATGAGCAGTTCTTC.

The chain combines TRBV13 with TRBJ1-1; D unresolved. The CDR3 spans 13 residues. V lost 0 bases and J lost 3, with 5 bases in between. Per germline, CDR1 PRHDT and CDR2 FYEKMQ (reference sequence). CDR3 nucleotides: TGTGCCAGCAGCTTAGGGAGGTACACTGAAGCTTTCTTT. As protein: CASSLGRYTEAFF.

The V gene is TRBV6-5, the J gene TRBJ1-3; no reliable D call. This CDR3 has 14 amino acids. The V end lost 2 bases, the J end lost 0 bases, and 5 bases lay between the germline ends. CDR1 is MNHEY, CDR2 SVGAGI, per germline. The CDR3 loop is CASSYGPSGNTIYF. The DNA of the CDR3 is TGTGCCAGCAGTTACGGCCCCTCTGGAAACACCATATATTTT.

The chain joins TRBV7-2 to TRBJ2-2; D ambiguous. The V and J ends lost 0 bases and 6 bases respectively, with 8 bases between them. The CDR3 loop spans 14 amino acids. Germline assignment: CDR1 SGHTA and CDR2 FQGNSA. CDR3 sequence (DNA): TGTGCCAGCAGCTTAGCAGTCTGGTCCGGGGAGCTGTTTTTT. It yields the protein CASSLAVWSGELFF.

The V call is TRBV5-1, the J call TRBJ2-7; TRBD2 agrees at 11 bases. The CDR3 covers 16 residues. The germline V gene has CDR1 SGHRS and CDR2 YFSETQ. After removal of 1 base from V and 7 bases from J, the junction contained 10 bases not matched to a gene. CDR3 region: CASSLPLLAGDGEQYF. CDR3 in DNA: TGCGCCAGCAGCTTGCCCCTACTAGCGGGGGACGGGGAGCAGTACTTC.

V gene TRBV3-1 (or the pseudogene TRBV3-2) combines with J gene TRBJ1-6; D is ambiguous. The V gene lost 1 base and the J gene lost 5 bases, with 3 bases spanning the gap. Germline CDR1 is LGHDT and CDR2 is YNNKEL (reference sequence). CDR3 length: 13 amino acids. The CDR3 reads CASSQVHNSPLHF. CDR3 bases: TGTGCCAGCAGCCAAGTCCATAATTCACCCCTCCACTTT.

Only one count was recorded for this clone. The chain couples TRBV21-1 to TRBJ2-4; TRBD2 is the table's D call, not checked against the DNA. TRBV21-1 counts as a pseudogene. This CDR3 has 14 residues. The CDR3 reads CASSTLLAKNIQYF. The CDR3 nucleotides read TGTGCCAGCAGCACCTTATTAGCCAAAAACATTCAGTACTTC.

The V and J genes are TRBV19 and TRBJ1-5; D perhaps matches TRBD1 (5 bases). This CDR3 spans 16 amino acids. V was pared by 5 bases and J by 0 bases, with 14 bases between. CDR1 LNHDA and CDR2 SQIVND come from the germline V gene (reference sequence). CDR3 protein: CASSPRGFYSNQPQHF. The CDR3 DNA is TGTGCCAGTAGTCCCCGGGGGTTTTATAGCAATCAGCCCCAGCATTTT.

This chain joins TRBV18 and TRBJ1-1; TRBD1 aligns across 11 bases. Germline values: CDR1 KGHSH, CDR2 LQKENI. V was clipped by 4 bases and J by 4 bases; unmatched bases: 17. The CDR3 is 19 amino acids. CDR3: CASSLRTAGQGAGGTEAFF. In DNA, the CDR3 is TGTGCCAGCTCACTCCGGACAGCTGGACAGGGGGCAGGGGGCACTGAAGCTTTCTTT.

This clone is a singleton in its sample. This CDR3 reads CASSERQGTAEAFF. Here the CDR3 DNA reads TGCGCCAGCAGTGAGAGACAGGGTACCGCTGAAGCTTTCTTT. This chain connects TRBV10-1 to TRBJ1-1; 7 bases agree with TRBD1. V lost 2 bases, J lost 6 bases, and 6 bases stayed unmatched. CDR1 and CDR2 from the germline V gene are WNHNN and SYGVQD (reference sequence). This CDR3 contains 14 residues.

This sequence joins TRBV19 and TRBJ2-2, with 9 positions matching TRBD1. This CDR3 is 16 amino acids long. CDR1 LNHDA and CDR2 SQIVND come from the germline V gene (reference sequence). The J segment lost 1 base and the V segment lost 7 bases, leaving 7 bases of the junction unmatched. The CDR3 here is CASTNRGQGNTGELFF. The CDR3 DNA follows: TGTGCCAGTACCAATAGGGGACAGGGGAACACCGGGGAGCTGTTTTTT.

The rearrangement joins TRBV7-9 to TRBJ2-7, with 7 bases identical to TRBD1. The V segment lost 5 bases and the J segment 3 bases; nucleotides outside the gene matches: 4. CDR1 and CDR2 from the germline V gene are SEHNR and FQNEAQ (reference sequence). This CDR3 is 13 amino acids long. Here the CDR3 reads CASSPDRDYEQYF. The CDR3 DNA sequence: TGTGCCAGCAGCCCCGACAGGGACTACGAGCAGTACTTC.

This clone was detected only once. The chain links TRBV7-9 to TRBJ1-1, with a tentative D call TRBD1 (5 bases). V was shortened by 8 bases and J by 4 bases, with 14 bases between the two germline ends. The CDR3 loop spans 13 amino acids. Germline CDR1 SEHNR, CDR2 FQNEAQ (reference sequence). CDR3 in DNA: TGTGCCAGCCAGAAAGGGGAATCCACTGAAGCTTTCTTT. As protein: CASQKGESTEAFF.

The V call is TRBV19, the J call TRBJ2-2; D not resolved. The ends were cut back, 5 bases at V and 0 bases at J, with 10 bases in the middle. CDR1 is LNHDA, CDR2 SQIVND, per germline (reference sequence). This CDR3 region has 15 residues. CDR3 protein: CASSPGWTNTGELFF. The CDR3 bases are TGTGCCAGTAGTCCCGGGTGGACGAACACCGGGGAGCTGTTTTTT.

V usage is TRBV6-5 and J usage is TRBJ1-1, with unresolved D. This CDR3 has 13 residues. The V gene lost 6 bases and the J gene lost 0 bases, with 8 bases spanning the gap. CDR1 is MNHEY, CDR2 SVGAGI, per germline. The CDR3 coding sequence is TGTGCCAGCAGGACTTCCATGAACACTGAAGCTTTCTTT. It specifies CASRTSMNTEAFF.

The V call is TRBV4-1, the J call TRBJ1-1; no definite D call. The CDR3 loop spans 15 amino acids. Trimming stripped 1 base from V and 1 base from J, with 10 bases between. The germline V gene encodes CDR1 MGHRA and CDR2 YSYEKL. The CDR3 DNA reads as TGCGCCAGCAGCCAAGGGGTCTCAGGGAACACTGAAGCTTTCTTT. Translating it yields CASSQGVSGNTEAFF.